The 28 T cell receptor beta chains given below trace back to one sample, sequenced in a study of control samples from healthy donors and cancer patients. The protocol was immunoSEQ multiplex PCR, while the TCRdb copy is restricted to in-frame clones and leaves out a portion. The repertoire holds roughly 51,000 clones, with around nine tenths as singletons. What was sequenced was PBMCs. These receptors were taken from a man in his forties or fifties with colorectal cancer.

This chain uses TRBV10-2 with TRBJ2-1, with D unclear. The CDR3 sequence is 20 residues long. Trimming stripped 2 bases from V and 4 bases from J, with 27 bases between. Germline V lookup: CDR1 WSHSY, CDR2 SAAADI. The chain's CDR3 is CASSEHKRALPITFYNEQFF. The CDR3 DNA is TGCGCCAGCAGTGAGCATAAACGGGCTCTACCCATCACTTTTTACAATGAGCAGTTCTTC.

CDR3 DNA: TGTGCCAGCCCCCCCGAGGGAGTCACCGGGGAGCTGTTTTTT. Translating it yields CASPPEGVTGELFF. J is TRBJ2-2 and V is TRBV7-9; D is perhaps TRBD2 (5 bases). V was clipped by 8 bases and J by 4 bases, with 14 bases between them. The CDR3 sequence is 14 residues long. Per germline, CDR1 SEHNR and CDR2 FQNEAQ (reference sequence).

The chain joins TRBV5-1 to TRBJ1-1, with D perhaps TRBD1 (5 bases). The CDR3 totals 15 residues. CDR1 is SGHRS and CDR2 is YFSETQ in the germline V gene. V was cut by 0 bases and J by 1 base, with 10 bases left in between. The CDR3 here is CASSLASGTNTEAFF. The CDR3 nucleotides read TGCGCCAGCAGCTTGGCGTCCGGGACGAACACTGAAGCTTTCTTT.

V is TRBV6-1 and J is TRBJ2-7, with a weak D call TRBD1 (5 bases). V lost 1 base to trimming and J lost 0 bases, with 13 bases between them. The CDR3 runs to 16 residues. The V gene's germline CDR1 is MNHNS and CDR2 SASEGT. The CDR3 DNA follows: TGTGCCAGCAGTGAAGGTCGATACAGGAACTCCTACGAGCAGTACTTC. Amino acids: CASSEGRYRNSYEQYF.

V is TRBV9 and J is TRBJ2-7; D is unclear. Germline V gene data show CDR1 as SGDLS and CDR2 as YYNGEE. V was clipped by 7 bases and J by 5 bases, with 7 bases between them. The CDR3 loop spans 10 amino acids. The CDR3 loop reads CASGENEQYF. Here the CDR3 DNA reads TGTGCCAGCGGCGAGAACGAGCAGTACTTC.

The chain joins TRBV3-1 (or the pseudogene TRBV3-2) to TRBJ2-5; 8 bases line up with TRBD2. CDR1 LGHDT and CDR2 YNNKEL come from the germline V gene (reference sequence). The CDR3 totals 13 residues. The V gene end was trimmed by 4 bases and the J gene end by 6 bases; junction bases not matched to a gene: 4. The CDR3 DNA reads TGTGCCAGCAGCCGGGTAGCGGGGAAGACCCAGTACTTC. Translated, it gives CASSRVAGKTQYF.

The CDR3 nucleotides are TGTGCCAGCAGTTTTTACCCTTCTTCTGAAGCTTTCTTT. This gives the protein CASSFYPSSEAFF. The V call is TRBV12-3 or TRBV12-4, the J call TRBJ1-1; D unresolved. V lost 3 bases and J lost 6, with 11 bases in between. The length of the CDR3 is 13 residues.

The V call is TRBV19, the J call TRBJ1-5; 7 nucleotides agree with TRBD1. V shed 5 bases, J shed 5 bases, and the junction held 6 bases outside the gene matches. Germline assignment: CDR1 LNHDA and CDR2 SQIVND (reference sequence). The CDR3 contains 14 residues. The CDR3 region has the DNA TGTGCCAGTAGTTCCTACAGGGGCGATCAGCCCCAGCATTTT. Its protein product is CASSSYRGDQPQHF.

This chain joins TRBV4-1 and TRBJ1-6; D not certain. Trimming took off 0 bases at V and 0 bases at J, with 3 bases between the two ends. Germline V CDR1 and CDR2: MGHRA, YSYEKL. The CDR3 has 15 residues. The CDR3 DNA reads as TGCGCCAGCAGCCAAGATAGCTCCTATAATTCACCCCTCCACTTT. Residues: CASSQDSSYNSPLHF.

The V gene is TRBV5-4, the J gene TRBJ2-5, with D tentatively TRBD1 (6 bases). The V end was cut by 4 bases, the J end by 6 bases, with 13 bases between. The germline V gene has CDR1 SGHNT and CDR2 YYREEE (reference sequence). CDR3 length: 13 amino acids. Written as DNA, the CDR3 is TGTGCCAGCAGCCCCGAGGGGGTAAAGACCCAGTACTTC. Translation: CASSPEGVKTQYF.

As DNA, the CDR3 is TGTGCCACCAGTGACGGGGAGCCCACCTACAATGAGCAGTTCTTC. This sequence encodes CATSDGEPTYNEQFF. The J gene is TRBJ2-1, the V gene TRBV24-1, with a weak D call TRBD2 (5 bases). Between the trimmed V and J ends, which lost 4 bases and 2 bases, there was a span of 11 bases. CDR3 length: 15 amino acids. The germline V gene encodes CDR1 KGHDR and CDR2 SFDVKD.

This clone was recorded once. The CDR3 DNA reads as TGTGCCAGCAGTTTCCTCGTTGGAGGTAAATCTAGGGACGAGCAGTACTTC. Translating it yields CASSFLVGGKSRDEQYF. The rearrangement uses TRBV6-2 or TRBV6-3 and TRBJ2-7, with D possibly matching TRBD2 (5 bases). The germline V and J ends were trimmed by 4 bases and 5 bases, with 24 bases remaining between them. CDR1 and CDR2 (germline): MNHEY, SVGEGT. This CDR3 comprises 17 residues.

The rearrangement uses TRBV5-8 and TRBJ2-7; 8 nucleotides match TRBD2. The J segment lost 2 bases and the V segment lost 5 bases, leaving 9 bases of the junction unmatched. The CDR3 is made up of 15 amino acids. Germline loops: CDR1 SGHTS, CDR2 YDEGEE. CDR3 protein: CASSFRGSGTYEQYF. The CDR3 region has the DNA TGTGCCAGCAGTTTCCGAGGTAGCGGGACCTACGAGCAGTACTTC.

The genes are TRBV24-1 and TRBJ2-3; 7 bases are a match to TRBD1. Germline trimming cut 8 bases from V and 0 bases from J; bases unmatched to any gene: 1. Germline V lookup: CDR1 KGHDR, CDR2 SFDVKD. The CDR3 loop spans 13 amino acids. The CDR3 coding sequence is TGTGCCACCACGGACAGGAGCACAGATACGCAGTATTTT. Residues: CATTDRSTDTQYF.

In nucleotides, the CDR3 is TGTGCCAGCAGCTTGGCCGGGAGCGTACCCTACGAGCAGTACTTC. It is translated as CASSLAGSVPYEQYF. This chain connects TRBV5-4 to TRBJ2-7, with TRBD2 as a possible D gene (6 bases). CDR1 SGHNT and CDR2 YYREEE come from the germline V gene (reference sequence). The CDR3 length is 15 residues. The V and J ends lost 0 bases and 2 bases respectively, with 12 bases between them.

A single count supports this clone. The chain joins TRBV4-1 to TRBJ1-4; no reliable D call. Per the germline V gene, CDR1 is MGHRA and CDR2 is YSYEKL. The CDR3 consists of 15 residues. The V end lost 4 bases, the J end lost 0 bases, and 9 bases lay between the germline ends. CDR3 DNA: TGCGCCAGCAGCCCCTACTCAGCAACTAATGAAAAACTGTTTTTT. Protein sequence: CASSPYSATNEKLFF.

V gene TRBV6-2 or TRBV6-3 combines with J gene TRBJ2-7, with 7 bases that match TRBD1. This CDR3 has 13 residues. V shed 2 bases and J 4 bases; nucleotides not matched to a gene: 2. Germline lookup yields CDR1 MNHEY and CDR2 SVGEGT. CDR3 in DNA: TGTGCCAGCAGTTACGGGACAGTATACGAGCAGTACTTC. Residues: CASSYGTVYEQYF.

The V and J genes are TRBV30 and TRBJ1-5, with a possible D match to TRBD1 (5 bases). This CDR3 is 13 amino acids long. In germline, CDR1 is GTSNPN, CDR2 SVGIG (reference sequence). The V end lost 4 bases, the J end lost 5 bases, and 12 bases lay between the germline ends. CDR3 in amino acids: CAWNQGLYQPQHF. CDR3 coding DNA: TGTGCCTGGAATCAGGGTCTTTATCAGCCCCAGCATTTT.

This clone was counted a single time. This rearrangement joins TRBV10-1 to TRBJ2-1; TRBD2 matches 9 bases. The CDR3 length is 18 residues. Germline CDR1 WNHNN, CDR2 SYGVQD (reference sequence). Germline trimming cut 4 bases from V and 6 bases from J; bases unmatched to any gene: 16. The CDR3 loop reads CASSVSQVGIAGVNEQFF. For the CDR3, the DNA is TGCGCCAGCAGTGTATCACAGGTTGGAATAGCGGGAGTCAATGAGCAGTTCTTC.

The chain carries TRBV28 and TRBJ1-5; tentative D call: TRBD1 (5 bases). The CDR3 contains 15 residues. CDR1 is MDHEN and CDR2 is SYDVKM in the germline V gene. The V end was cut by 2 bases, the J end by 6 bases, with 14 bases between. The CDR3 loop reads CASSLGGVGGQPQHF. The CDR3 DNA reads TGTGCCAGCAGTTTAGGAGGGGTTGGTGGTCAGCCCCAGCATTTT.

This chain links TRBV7-2 with TRBJ2-7; 10 nucleotides line up with TRBD1. V was clipped by 9 bases and J by 3 bases; unmatched bases: 20. The CDR3 is made up of 18 amino acids. Germline V gene lookup returns CDR1 SGHTA and CDR2 FQGNSA. CDR3 loop: CASGGQGGRGGFFYEQYF. Written as DNA, the CDR3 is TGTGCCAGTGGTGGACAGGGGGGGCGCGGGGGCTTCTTCTACGAGCAGTACTTC.

In DNA form, the CDR3 reads TGTGCCAGCAGCCTGAAACACCGAGGCACAGATACGCAGTATTTT. Amino acid sequence: CASSLKHRGTDTQYF. The chain joins TRBV5-4 to TRBJ2-3; D not certain. The CDR3 covers 15 residues. Trimming removed 4 bases from V and 1 base from J, with 13 bases in between. CDR1 SGHNT and CDR2 YYREEE come from the germline V gene (reference sequence).

The chain recombines TRBV7-9 with TRBJ2-1; 11 positions agree with TRBD2. The length of the CDR3 is 17 residues. Looked up from germline, CDR1 is SEHNR and CDR2 is FQNEAQ (reference sequence). V lost 4 bases and J lost 4; bases outside the gene matches: 9. The DNA for the CDR3 is TGTGCCAGCAGCTCCAGACTAGCGGGGACCACATACAATGAGCAGTTCTTC. This codes for CASSSRLAGTTYNEQFF.

This chain uses TRBV27 with TRBJ1-2; a possible D gene is TRBD1 (6 bases). The V gene's germline CDR1 is MNHEY and CDR2 SMNVEV (reference sequence). The CDR3 runs 13 residues. The V end was cut by 5 bases, the J end by 7 bases, with 14 bases between. The CDR3 DNA is TGTGCCAGCAGTCCCACGGGGGGGGCTGGCTACACCTTC. This gives the protein CASSPTGGAGYTF.

The gene calls are TRBV6-4 and TRBJ2-1, with D hard to call. The V end lost 4 bases, the J end lost 8 bases, and 21 bases lay between the germline ends. The CDR3 spans 16 residues. CDR1 and CDR2 (germline): MRHNA, SNTAGT. CDR3 sequence reads: CASSVYGIAPSHEQFF. CDR3 DNA: TGTGCCAGCAGTGTCTACGGAATAGCCCCCTCCCATGAGCAGTTCTTC.

J is TRBJ2-7 and V is TRBV10-2; 7 bases agree with TRBD1. Looked up from germline, CDR1 is WSHSY and CDR2 is SAAADI. V lost 2 bases, J lost 2 bases, and 0 bases stayed unmatched. This CDR3 has 13 residues. The CDR3 DNA follows: TGCGCCAGCAGTGAGAGGGGGCCCTACGAGCAGTACTTC. It encodes CASSERGPYEQYF.

J is TRBJ1-2 and V is TRBV12-3 or TRBV12-4; tentative D call: TRBD1 (6 bases). There are 13 residues in the CDR3. With 2 bases removed from V and 4 bases from J, the gap between germline ends came to 8 bases. The CDR3 bases are TGTGCCAGCAGTTTAAGGGGGGGCTATGGCTACACCTTC. It translates to CASSLRGGYGYTF.

The rearrangement uses TRBV7-9 and TRBJ2-3; D is ambiguous. Trimming shortened V by 5 bases and J by 2 bases, and 8 bases separated the two germline ends. The CDR3 loop spans 13 amino acids. Germline CDR1 reads SEHNR; CDR2 reads FQNEAQ (reference sequence). The CDR3 DNA is TGTGCCAGCAGCCCCAGCTACACAGATACGCAGTATTTT. Protein: CASSPSYTDTQYF.